These 32 T cell receptor beta chains were all obtained from the same sample, sequenced in a study of glioma-infiltrating T cells after dendritic cell vaccination. The repertoire was sequenced with immunoSEQ multiplex PCR; TCRdb's copy has only in-frame clones and lacks some. The table records tens of thousands of clones, about 80% of them present only once. This sample's time point: after dendritic cell vaccination, including at tumor progression/relapse. The input for sequencing was blood, taken after dendritic cell vaccination. Every receptor here comes from a human donor with glioblastoma.

The chain recombines TRBV5-1 with TRBJ2-5; perhaps TRBD1 as D (6 bases). The V end was cut by 2 bases, the J end by 0 bases, with 14 bases between. Germline V CDR1 and CDR2: SGHRS, YFSETQ. The CDR3 has 16 amino acids. The CDR3 coding sequence is TGCGCCAGCAGCTTAACCGGGACAAACTACCAAGAGACCCAGTACTTC. This translates into CASSLTGTNYQETQYF.

The rearrangement uses TRBV6-6 and TRBJ2-5; D is perhaps TRBD2 (5 bases). V dropped 7 bases and J dropped 5 bases, with 14 bases sitting between them. Germline-derived CDR1 and CDR2 are MNHNY and SVGAGI (reference sequence). The CDR3 totals 13 residues. The CDR3 nucleotides are TGTGCCAGCATACCCGGAGGATCGGAGACCCAGTACTTC. It specifies CASIPGGSETQYF.

This chain joins TRBV18 and TRBJ2-1, with TRBD1 identical over 10 bases. The CDR3 has 16 amino acids. Germline loops: CDR1 KGHSH, CDR2 LQKENI. Unmatched junction bases numbered 7, after V lost 1 base and J lost 7 bases. This CDR3 is CASSPRRGTGANEQFF. The CDR3 DNA reads TGTGCCAGCTCACCACGGCGCGGGACAGGGGCGAATGAGCAGTTCTTC.

The V and J genes are TRBV28 and TRBJ2-7; 10 nucleotides align to TRBD1. This CDR3 contains 14 residues. CDR1 and CDR2 (germline): MDHEN, SYDVKM. Germline trimming cut 5 bases from V and 3 bases from J; bases unmatched to any gene: 4. CDR3 loop: CASSRQGARYEQYF. CDR3 DNA: TGTGCCAGCAGTAGACAGGGGGCCCGCTACGAGCAGTACTTC.

The CDR3, as DNA: TGTGCCAGCAGCCCCCGGGACTCCCAAGAGACCCAGTACTTC. It is translated as CASSPRDSQETQYF. This sequence joins TRBV5-4 and TRBJ2-5; TRBD2 is a possible D gene (6 bases). Looked up from germline, CDR1 is SGHNT and CDR2 is YYREEE (reference sequence). Between the trimmed V and J ends, which lost 4 bases and 1 base, there was a span of 11 bases. The CDR3 spans 14 residues.

This clone was found once. The chain joins TRBV7-9 to TRBJ1-3; a possible D gene is TRBD1 (5 bases). V lost 5 bases to trimming and J lost 1 base, with 12 bases between them. The germline V gene has CDR1 SEHNR and CDR2 FQNEAQ (reference sequence). The CDR3 loop spans 15 amino acids. The CDR3 loop is CASSKGAGSGNTIYF. The CDR3 DNA is TGTGCCAGCAGCAAAGGGGCCGGGTCTGGAAACACCATATATTTT. The variable domain in full, completed from reference TRBV7-9 and TRBJ1-3, reads DTGVSQNPRHKITKRGQNVTFRCDPISEHNRLYWYRQTLGQGPEFLTYFQNEAQLEKSRLLSDRFSAERPKGSFSTLEIQRTEQGDSAMYLCASSKGAGSGNTIYFGEGSWLTVV.

This clone was counted a few times. The chain links TRBV28 to TRBJ2-7; D is possibly TRBD1 (5 bases). Trimming removed 3 bases at V and 0 bases at J, with 18 bases between. The CDR3 has 17 amino acids. Germline V CDR1 and CDR2: MDHEN, SYDVKM. CDR3 residues: CASSFPLGIRDSYEQYF. DNA for the CDR3: TGTGCCAGCAGTTTCCCCCTAGGGATCAGGGACTCCTACGAGCAGTACTTC.

The chain has TRBV7-2 and TRBJ1-2; D is perhaps TRBD1 (5 bases). This CDR3 has 14 amino acids. Per the germline V gene, CDR1 is SGHTA and CDR2 is FQGNSA. The V end lost 5 bases, the J end lost 2 bases, and 12 bases lay between the germline ends. For the CDR3, the DNA is TGTGCCAGCAGCCTTCGACAGCTAAACTATGGCTACACCTTC. Translation: CASSLRQLNYGYTF.

The chain employs TRBV15 and TRBJ1-1, with 10 bases that match TRBD1. CDR1 and CDR2 from the germline V gene are LNHNV and YYDKDF (reference sequence). The trim removed 3 bases at V and 5 bases at J, leaving 3 bases unmatched. The CDR3 is made up of 14 amino acids. This CDR3 is CATSRGTGVTEAFF. The CDR3 DNA sequence: TGTGCCACCAGCAGGGGGACAGGGGTTACTGAAGCTTTCTTT.

The rearrangement links TRBV30 to TRBJ1-5, with D possibly being TRBD1 (5 bases). The CDR3 consists of 16 residues. Between the trimmed V and J ends, which lost 3 bases and 4 bases, there was a span of 19 bases. Germline lookup yields CDR1 GTSNPN and CDR2 SVGIG (reference sequence). The CDR3 bases are TGTGCCTGGAGGGTCCCAGGTGGGCAGGGAAATCAGCCCCAGCATTTT. Its protein is CAWRVPGGQGNQPQHF.

V is TRBV6-1 and J is TRBJ1-1; D unclear. CDR1 and CDR2 from the germline V gene are MNHNS and SASEGT. V lost 8 bases to trimming and J lost 10 bases, with 14 bases between them. There are 11 residues in the CDR3. The CDR3 loop reads CASSLTLGAFF. CDR3 nucleotides: TGTGCCAGCTCCCTGACTCTAGGAGCTTTCTTT.

A single count supports this clone. This chain links TRBV7-6 with TRBJ2-7, with a tentative D call TRBD1 (6 bases). CDR1 is SGHVS and CDR2 is FNYEAQ in the germline V gene. V was pared by 1 base and J by 3 bases, with 13 bases between. The CDR3 covers 15 residues. The CDR3 bases are TGTGCCAGCAGCTTAGACCCGACAGGAAACTACGAGCAGTACTTC. Its translation is CASSLDPTGNYEQYF.

The chain recombines TRBV4-3 with TRBJ2-3; 8 bases match TRBD1. The germline CDR1 and CDR2 sequences are LGHNA and YSLEER. V lost 0 bases to trimming and J lost 4 bases; unmatched junction nucleotides: 3. This CDR3 has 15 amino acids. CDR3 amino acids: CASSQDSGGADTQYF. The CDR3 DNA sequence: TGCGCCAGCAGCCAAGATTCAGGGGGCGCAGATACGCAGTATTTT.

The chain joins TRBV10-3 to TRBJ2-3; 8 bases line up with TRBD2. The ends lost 10 bases at V and 1 base at J; junction bases unmatched: 4. The length of the CDR3 is 13 residues. Germline CDR1 ENHRY, CDR2 SYGVKD. In nucleotides, the CDR3 is TGTGCCACGCTACTAGCGGGCACAGATACGCAGTATTTT. This encodes CATLLAGTDTQYF.

The chain combines TRBV30 with TRBJ2-1, with a weak D call TRBD1 (7 bases). V lost 6 bases to trimming and J lost 7 bases, with 19 bases between them. Germline loops: CDR1 GTSNPN, CDR2 SVGIG (reference sequence). This CDR3 has 14 residues. The CDR3 here is CACTSGGWVNEQFF. CDR3 nucleotide sequence: TGTGCCTGCACGTCAGGGGGGTGGGTGAATGAGCAGTTCTTC.

The V call is TRBV18, the J call TRBJ1-5; 9 bases agree with TRBD1. V dropped 5 bases and J dropped 7; count of bases not matched to a gene: 6. Germline CDR1 is KGHSH and CDR2 is LQKENI. The CDR3 sequence is 14 residues long. Here the CDR3 DNA reads TGTGCCAGCTCAACGACAGGGGGAGGACAGCCCCAGCATTTT. Translation: CASSTTGGGQPQHF.

This clone was recorded once. This chain joins TRBV10-1 and TRBJ1-5; unclear D gene. The CDR3 consists of 15 residues. Germline V gene data show CDR1 as WNHNN and CDR2 as SYGVQD (reference sequence). Between the trimmed V and J ends, which lost 11 bases and 1 base, there was a span of 18 bases. The CDR3 protein is CAGKILESSNQPQHF. The CDR3 bases are TGCGCCGGAAAAATCCTGGAGAGCAGCAATCAGCCCCAGCATTTT.

This sequence joins TRBV28 and TRBJ1-5; 7 bases agree with TRBD1. Germline V lookup: CDR1 MDHEN, CDR2 SYDVKM. The V and J ends lost 6 bases and 0 bases, in that order; junction bases with no gene match: 5. The CDR3 is 15 amino acids. The CDR3 protein is CASSPGGDSNQPQHF. The CDR3 DNA reads TGTGCCAGCAGCCCAGGGGGAGATAGCAATCAGCCCCAGCATTTT.

In nucleotides, the CDR3 is TGCGCCAGCAGCGAACAGGGGGACACCGGGGAGCTGTTTTTT. Translation: CASSEQGDTGELFF. V and J are TRBV10-1 and TRBJ2-2, with 8 bases matching TRBD1. Germline lookup yields CDR1 WNHNN and CDR2 SYGVQD (reference sequence). Germline trimming cut 6 bases from V and 3 bases from J; bases unmatched to any gene: 3. The CDR3 has 14 residues.

The chain has TRBV4-1 and TRBJ1-2, with TRBD1 matching over 7 bases. The J segment lost 8 bases and the V segment lost 2 bases, leaving 8 bases of the junction unmatched. Germline V gene lookup returns CDR1 MGHRA and CDR2 YSYEKL. The CDR3 contains 14 residues. CDR3 DNA sequence: TGCGCCAGCAGCCAACTGACAGGGATTGGAGGCTACACCTTC. Translation gives CASSQLTGIGGYTF.

The genes are TRBV6-5 and TRBJ2-5, with 7 bases matching TRBD2. V lost 11 bases to trimming and J lost 1 base; unmatched junction nucleotides: 4. The V gene's germline CDR1 is MNHEY and CDR2 SVGAGI. CDR3 length equals 12 residues. Here the CDR3 DNA reads TGTGCCCTTGGGAGGGGCCAAGAGACCCAGTACTTC. Its protein is CALGRGQETQYF.

The chain joins TRBV27 to TRBJ1-5, with TRBD1 as a possible D gene (6 bases). V gave up 1 base and J gave up 2 bases, with 18 bases separating them. Germline CDR1 reads MNHEY; CDR2 reads SMNVEV (reference sequence). CDR3 length: 18 amino acids. The CDR3 is CASSLLSPRGVGNQPQHF. In DNA, the CDR3 is TGTGCCAGCAGTTTATTGAGCCCCAGGGGTGTTGGCAATCAGCCCCAGCATTTT.

This clone was detected only a few times. The V call is TRBV4-1, the J call TRBJ1-3; no definite D call. Germline values: CDR1 MGHRA, CDR2 YSYEKL. CDR3 length: 14 residues. Between the trimmed V and J ends, which lost 5 bases and 4 bases, there was a span of 12 bases. The CDR3 spells CASSGLGIGNTIYF. In DNA form, the CDR3 reads TGCGCCAGCAGCGGACTCGGTATAGGAAACACCATATATTTT.

This clone was seen more than once but under ten times. The gene calls are TRBV4-2 and TRBJ1-4; 8 bases map to TRBD1. Germline V gives CDR1 LGHNA, CDR2 YNFKEQ. V lost 3 bases to trimming and J lost 8 bases; unmatched junction nucleotides: 8. The CDR3 length is 15 residues. The CDR3 DNA is TGTGCCAGCAGCCAGGCCGACAGGGGAGGAGAAAAACTGTTTTTT. Translated, it gives CASSQADRGGEKLFF.

The V gene is TRBV27, the J gene TRBJ1-5; possible D gene TRBD1, 6 bases. This CDR3 spans 16 amino acids. The V and J ends lost 3 bases and 0 bases respectively, with 12 bases between them. Looked up from germline, CDR1 is MNHEY and CDR2 is SMNVEV (reference sequence). This CDR3 reads CASSLGGADSNQPQHF. The CDR3 region has the DNA TGTGCCAGCAGTTTGGGGGGGGCGGATAGCAATCAGCCCCAGCATTTT.

This clone was found once. The rearrangement links TRBV7-4 to TRBJ1-2, with no clear D. V gave up 2 bases and J gave up 4 bases, with 11 bases separating them. This CDR3 comprises 14 residues. CDR1 and CDR2 (germline): SGHVT, SQSDAQ. The CDR3 sequence: CASSLSKRRYGYTF. CDR3 sequence (DNA): TGTGCCAGCAGCTTAAGTAAGAGGCGCTATGGCTACACCTTC.

The J gene is TRBJ1-5, the V gene TRBV27; D is possibly TRBD1 (5 bases). Between the trimmed V and J ends, which lost 5 bases and 5 bases, there was a span of 13 bases. The CDR3 is made up of 14 amino acids. CDR1 and CDR2 from the germline V gene are MNHEY and SMNVEV (reference sequence). The CDR3 nucleotides read TGTGCCAGCAGTCGTCGGCAGGGTGATCAGCCCCAGCATTTT. This codes for CASSRRQGDQPQHF.

The chain joins TRBV7-2 to TRBJ1-5, with 9 positions matching TRBD1. J lost 6 bases, V lost 1 base, and 4 bases had no gene match. The CDR3 contains 15 residues. The V gene's germline CDR1 is SGHTA and CDR2 FQGNSA. Written as DNA, the CDR3 is TGTGCCAGCAGCTTAGGGGACAGGGATCGTCAGCCCCAGCATTTT. Protein: CASSLGDRDRQPQHF.

This clone occurred once. The chain couples TRBV5-6 to TRBJ1-2, with TRBD1 as a possible D gene (5 bases). The CDR3 extends over 15 amino acids. Germline-derived CDR1 and CDR2 are SGHDT and YYEEEE. V was pared by 0 bases and J by 0 bases, with 9 bases between. CDR3: CASSLVWGTNYGYTF. CDR3 sequence (DNA): TGTGCCAGCAGCTTGGTATGGGGCACTAACTATGGCTACACCTTC.

The chain employs TRBV6-1 and TRBJ1-2; perhaps TRBD1 as D (6 bases). CDR3 size: 13 residues. Germline values: CDR1 MNHNS, CDR2 SASEGT. V was cut by 2 bases and J by 7 bases, with 11 bases left in between. CDR3 in DNA: TGTGCCAGCAGTGAAACAGGGCTAAGTGGCTACACCTTC. This gives the protein CASSETGLSGYTF.

This chain links TRBV18 with TRBJ2-5, with 7 bases identical to TRBD1. The end of the DNA fits TRBJ2-7 better, so the J call may be wrong. Germline V gene lookup returns CDR1 KGHSH and CDR2 LQKENI. The CDR3 has 11 amino acids. CDR3 DNA sequence: TGTGCCAGTCGGGACAGCTACGAGCAGTACTTC. Translated, it gives CASRDSYEQYF.

The chain combines TRBV10-2 with TRBJ2-3; 7 nucleotides agree with TRBD1. The length of the CDR3 is 14 residues. Germline loops: CDR1 WSHSY, CDR2 SAAADI. J was trimmed by 4 bases and V by 3 bases; bases with no gene match: 4. Here the CDR3 reads CASSELGGSDTQYF. The CDR3 DNA follows: TGCGCCAGCAGTGAACTAGGGGGCTCAGATACGCAGTATTTT.